This is a list of T cell receptor beta chains from one sample in a study of T cells in Graves' hyperthyroidism and ophthalmopathy. TCRdb reprocessed the multiplex PCR reads with MiXCR, giving one entry per CDR3 protein. The table includes around 56,000 distinct CDR3 sequences, roughly 49% detected once. Sample: blood. The receptors stem from a woman in her twenties or thirties with Graves' ophthalmopathy. Both conserved end residues are part of each CDR3. The size entry is marked missing in some rows and otherwise reads once, few, many or a size class.

cdr3_aa: CASSVGGQLNTEACF; v_call: TRBV28; j_call: TRBJ1-1; clone_size: .
cdr3_aa: CASLTGLWGQRPDFRGHNEQFF; v_call: TRBV6-2/TRBV6-3; j_call: TRBJ2-1; clone_size: .
cdr3_aa: CATSEGSTDTQYF; v_call: TRBV24-1; j_call: TRBJ2-3; clone_size: many
cdr3_aa: CTSSLGLAVNTGELFF; v_call: TRBV7-6; j_call: TRBJ2-2; clone_size: .
cdr3_aa: CASSGPGQGTGANVLTF; v_call: TRBV9; j_call: TRBJ2-6; clone_size: .
cdr3_aa: CASSFRPGQGAGANVLTF; v_call: TRBV5-1; j_call: TRBJ2-6; clone_size: .
cdr3_aa: CATSSMGLGGNQPQHF; v_call: TRBV15; j_call: TRBJ1-5; clone_size: many
cdr3_aa: CASSLVGTGAETQHF; v_call: TRBV11-1; j_call: TRBJ1-5; clone_size: .
cdr3_aa: CASSPRRDYRNEQFF; v_call: TRBV6-5; j_call: TRBJ2-1; clone_size: many
cdr3_aa: CASSSETGSEAFF; v_call: TRBV5-4; j_call: TRBJ1-1; clone_size: many